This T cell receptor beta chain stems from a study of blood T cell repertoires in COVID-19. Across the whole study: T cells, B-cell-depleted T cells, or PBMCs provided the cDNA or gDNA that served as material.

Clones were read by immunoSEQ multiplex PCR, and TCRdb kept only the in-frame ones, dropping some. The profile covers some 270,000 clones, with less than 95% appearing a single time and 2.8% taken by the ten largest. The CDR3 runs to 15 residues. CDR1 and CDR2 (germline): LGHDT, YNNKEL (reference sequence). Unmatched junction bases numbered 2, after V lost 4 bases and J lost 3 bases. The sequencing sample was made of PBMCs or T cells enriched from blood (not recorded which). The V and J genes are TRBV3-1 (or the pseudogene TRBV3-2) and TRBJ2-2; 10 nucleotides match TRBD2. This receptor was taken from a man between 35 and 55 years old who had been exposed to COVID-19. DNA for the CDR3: TGTGCCAGCAGCCCTGGACTAGCGGACACCGGGGAGCTGTTTTTT. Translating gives CASSPGLADTGELFF.